These 18 T cell receptor beta chains were sequenced from one sample in a study of blood T cell repertoires in COVID-19 (TCRdb year 2020). Libraries were prepared through the immunoSEQ multiplex PCR assay. TCRdb carries this immuneACCESS record with in-frame sequences only. Its versions omit some clonotypes, under half of them owing to an unresolved V gene in the studies checked, with the rest unexplained. This sample has under 300,000 clones in its table, and about nine tenths of those were observed once. In total, the top ten clones hold 3% of the sample. The sequencing input was peripheral blood. The receptors originated from a woman aged 25 to 39 with active or convalescent COVID-19.

The chain's CDR3 is CASIPWDTLAQFF. As DNA, the CDR3 is TGTGCCAGCATTCCCTGGGACACCTTGGCGCAGTTCTTC. This chain joins TRBV6-5 and TRBJ2-1, with D perhaps TRBD1 (6 bases). Trimming left V 7 bases short and J 12 bases short, with 19 bases between. There are 13 residues in the CDR3. Germline-derived CDR1 and CDR2 are MNHEY and SVGAGI.

The V call is TRBV24-1, the J call TRBJ2-3; 9 bases map to TRBD1. Germline V lookup: CDR1 KGHDR, CDR2 SFDVKD. The CDR3 length is 16 residues. V shed 4 bases and J 3 bases; nucleotides not matched to a gene: 7. The CDR3 DNA follows: TGTGCCACCAGTGACACAGACAGGGGGGTGACAGATACGCAGTATTTT. It is translated as CATSDTDRGVTDTQYF.

This clone was found a few times. The chain joins TRBV10-2 to TRBJ2-3; D perhaps matches TRBD1 (5 bases). CDR3 length equals 15 residues. In germline, CDR1 is WSHSY, CDR2 SAAADI. With 3 bases removed from V and 7 bases from J, the gap between germline ends came to 17 bases. The CDR3 region is CASSEIPQAKNTQYF. The CDR3 coding sequence is TGCGCCAGCAGTGAAATTCCACAGGCTAAGAATACGCAGTATTTT.

The chain joins TRBV19 to TRBJ1-1, with D possibly being TRBD1 (5 bases). CDR3 size: 15 residues. Trimming shortened V by 9 bases and J by 6 bases, and 23 bases separated the two germline ends. Germline V CDR1 and CDR2: LNHDA, SQIVND (reference sequence). CDR3 coding DNA: TGTGCCAGCTGGGGGGGTGGGGATTTGGCCCCTGAAGCTTTCTTT. As protein: CASWGGGDLAPEAFF.

The chain uses TRBV5-1 and TRBJ2-5; tentatively, D is TRBD2 (6 bases). The CDR3 is made up of 15 amino acids. Per germline, CDR1 SGHRS and CDR2 YFSETQ. V lost 1 base to trimming and J lost 3 bases, with 13 bases between them. CDR3 sequence reads: CASSLFGTGEETQYF. CDR3 sequence (DNA): TGCGCCAGCAGCTTGTTCGGGACGGGGGAAGAGACCCAGTACTTC.

This clone was detected only a few times. The chain is built from TRBV30 and TRBJ1-3; D remains ambiguous. The CDR3 runs 13 residues. V was clipped by 7 bases and J by 0 bases, with 10 bases between them. The V gene's germline CDR1 is GTSNPN and CDR2 SVGIG (reference sequence). The CDR3: CASLTDSGNTIYF. The CDR3 DNA reads as TGTGCCTCCTTGACTGACTCTGGAAACACCATATATTTT. The full variable domain, with the rest looked up from reference TRBV30 and TRBJ1-3, is SQTIHQWPATLVQPVGSPLSLECTVEGTSNPNLYWYRQAAGRGLQLLFYSVGIGQISSEVPQNLSASRPQDRQFILSSKKLLLSDSGFYLCASLTDSGNTIYFGEGSWLTVV.

The chain is built from TRBV10-2 and TRBJ1-2, with 10 bases fitting TRBD1. The germline gives CDR1 WSHSY, CDR2 SAAADI. V lost 0 bases to trimming and J lost 3 bases; unmatched junction nucleotides: 22. The CDR3 is 22 amino acids. This CDR3 reads CASSESPLAVFGTGVLHYGYTF. The CDR3 coding sequence is TGCGCCAGCAGTGAGTCCCCGCTTGCGGTATTTGGGACAGGGGTACTACACTATGGCTACACCTTC.

This chain joins TRBV23-1 and TRBJ2-4, with D hard to call. TRBV23-1 is known as an ORF, though its function is uncertain. The CDR3 runs to 20 residues. Trimming took 6 bases from V and 2 from J, leaving 29 bases between them. CDR3 sequence reads: CASRSMEEMVGRRTKNIQYF. DNA for the CDR3: TGCGCCAGCAGGTCAATGGAAGAAATGGTTGGTCGGCGGACCAAAAACATTCAGTACTTC.

This clone was counted once. The CDR3 sequence is CASSQDDGPGLEAETQYF. DNA of the CDR3: TGCGCCAGCAGCCAAGATGATGGACCGGGACTAGAGGCAGAGACCCAGTACTTC. The J gene is TRBJ2-5, the V gene TRBV4-1, with 8 bases that match TRBD2. Germline loops: CDR1 MGHRA, CDR2 YSYEKL. This CDR3 is 18 amino acids long. V lost 0 bases to trimming and J lost 4 bases; unmatched junction nucleotides: 13.

V is TRBV30 and J is TRBJ1-1, with D perhaps matching TRBD1 (5 bases). Trimming stripped 2 bases from V and 4 bases from J, with 17 bases between. The germline gives CDR1 GTSNPN, CDR2 SVGIG (reference sequence). This CDR3 contains 15 residues. CDR3 amino acids: CAWSLTVNRGTEAFF. The DNA for the CDR3 is TGTGCCTGGAGTTTGACAGTCAATAGGGGCACTGAAGCTTTCTTT.

The chain employs TRBV19 and TRBJ2-3; 10 bases line up with TRBD2. Germline-derived CDR1 and CDR2 are LNHDA and SQIVND (reference sequence). The CDR3 loop spans 17 amino acids. J lost 6 bases, V lost 3 bases, and 12 bases had no gene match. CDR3 nucleotide sequence: TGTGCCAGTAGTATTTCAGGGACTAGCGTTAATTCGGATACGCAGTATTTT. Encoded protein: CASSISGTSVNSDTQYF.

DNA of the CDR3: TGCGCCAGCGGCCGGACAGGGCCGTTAGCCAAAAACATTCAGTACTTC. Amino acids: CASGRTGPLAKNIQYF. This chain uses TRBV5-1 with TRBJ2-4; 8 bases fit TRBD1. Germline V gene lookup returns CDR1 SGHRS and CDR2 YFSETQ. With 7 bases clipped from V and 0 bases from J, the junction kept 9 bases outside the gene matches. This CDR3 has 16 residues.

The CDR3 is CASRATGTWGTEAFF. The CDR3 region has the DNA TGTGCCAGCAGGGCCACCGGGACATGGGGGACTGAAGCTTTCTTT. J is TRBJ1-1 and V is TRBV6-5; maybe TRBD1 (6 bases). Germline V gene data show CDR1 as MNHEY and CDR2 as SVGAGI. Trimming took 6 bases from V and 5 from J, leaving 19 bases between them. This CDR3 spans 15 amino acids.

This chain connects TRBV28 to TRBJ2-7; the match to TRBD2 covers 15 bases. Germline loops: CDR1 MDHEN, CDR2 SYDVKM. J was trimmed by 0 bases and V by 5 bases; bases with no gene match: 11. The CDR3 sequence is 19 residues long. The CDR3 DNA follows: TGTGCCAGCAGTCCCACCGGGACTAGCGGGGGGCTAGGCTCCTACGAGCAGTACTTC. Amino acids: CASSPTGTSGGLGSYEQYF. Drawing the rest from reference TRBV28 and TRBJ2-7, the complete variable domain is DVKVTQSSRYLVKRTGEKVFLECVQDMDHENMFWYRQDPGLGLRLIYFSYDVKMKEKGDIPEGYSVSREKKERFSLILESASTNQTSMYLCASSPTGTSGGLGSYEQYFGPGTRLTVT.

V is TRBV15 and J is TRBJ1-1; TRBD1 is a possible D gene (5 bases). CDR3 length: 12 residues. Between the trimmed V and J ends, which lost 9 bases and 3 bases, there was a span of 11 bases. The V gene's germline CDR1 is LNHNV and CDR2 YYDKDF (reference sequence). CDR3 DNA: TGTGCCACGGCCGGGGGATACACTGAAGCTTTCTTT. Protein product: CATAGGYTEAFF.

The chain joins TRBV9 to TRBJ2-1; 9 bases are a match to TRBD2. From germline, CDR1 is SGDLS and CDR2 YYNGEE. This CDR3 is built from 15 residues. J gave up 4 bases and V 4 bases, and 6 bases lay outside the gene matches. CDR3 residues: CASSPAGGGYNEQFF. The DNA of the CDR3 is TGTGCCAGCAGCCCCGCGGGGGGGGGATACAATGAGCAGTTCTTC. Full variable domain (outside the CDR3, taken from reference TRBV9 and TRBJ2-1): DSGVTQTPKHLITATGQRVTLRCSPRSGDLSVYWYQQSLDQGLQFLIQYYNGEERAKGNILERFSAQQFPDLHSELNLSSLELGDSALYFCASSPAGGGYNEQFFGPGTRLTVL.

About this clone: Within the sample, other DNA sequences also encode this same CDR3. J is TRBJ2-5 and V is TRBV5-1, with 8 bases matching TRBD2. Trimming took 4 bases from V and 2 from J; bases not matched to a gene: 7. Germline CDR1 and CDR2: SGHRS and YFSETQ. The CDR3 totals 15 residues. The DNA of the CDR3 is TGCGCCAGCAGCCGCTTGGCGGGGGGTCAAGAGACCCAGTACTTC. Its protein product is CASSRLAGGQETQYF.

This chain connects TRBV27 to TRBJ2-3; 7 positions agree with TRBD1. This CDR3 has 14 residues. The V segment lost 6 bases and the J segment 0 bases; nucleotides outside the gene matches: 3. The germline gives CDR1 MNHEY, CDR2 SMNVEV (reference sequence). The CDR3 nucleotides read TGTGCCAGCAGAGGGGGCCTCAGCACAGATACGCAGTATTTT. Its protein is CASRGGLSTDTQYF.